What follows are 24 T cell receptor beta chains derived from one specimen sequenced in a study of T cell responses to AZD1222 COVID-19 vaccine. Some clones are missing from TCRdb's copy, which holds only in-frame ones; the method was immunoSEQ multiplex PCR. The sample consists of approximately 74,000 clones, roughly 90% of them appearing once. The source was peripheral blood, collected on day 0 of AZD1222 vaccination. The source is an adult in good health.

This chain uses TRBV4-3 with TRBJ2-1; D call uncertain. Trimming took 0 bases from V and 10 from J, leaving 10 bases between them. Germline CDR1 reads LGHNA; CDR2 reads YSLEER. The CDR3 has 13 residues. CDR3 region: CASSQDARREQFF. CDR3 nucleotide sequence: TGCGCCAGCAGCCAAGACGCACGACGGGAGCAGTTCTTC.

The chain has TRBV28 and TRBJ2-5; D possibly corresponds to TRBD2 (6 bases). Germline V gene lookup returns CDR1 MDHEN and CDR2 SYDVKM. This CDR3 has 16 residues. V shed 6 bases and J shed 4 bases, with 21 bases lying between them. The CDR3 DNA reads as TGTGCCAGCAGCCCTCGCGGGGTCACTTCCCGAGAGACCCAGTACTTC. Amino acid sequence: CASSPRGVTSRETQYF.

The V gene is TRBV28, the J gene TRBJ2-5; the D gene is possibly TRBD1 (6 bases). The CDR3 has 15 residues. Germline CDR1 is MDHEN and CDR2 is SYDVKM. The V and J ends lost 5 bases and 0 bases respectively, with 13 bases between them. The CDR3 DNA follows: TGTGCCAGCAGTATCCCCCCAGGGGACCAAGAGACCCAGTACTTC. As protein: CASSIPPGDQETQYF.

The rearrangement joins TRBV9 to TRBJ2-3; TRBD2 aligns across 10 bases. After removal of 2 bases from V and 3 bases from J, the junction contained 6 bases not matched to a gene. Germline values: CDR1 SGDLS, CDR2 YYNGEE. The CDR3 is 16 amino acids. The CDR3, as DNA: TGTGCCAGCAGCGTCACAGCTAGCGGGAGTACAGATACGCAGTATTTT. Translated: CASSVTASGSTDTQYF. The whole variable domain, remainder taken from reference TRBV9 and TRBJ2-3, is DSGVTQTPKHLITATGQRVTLRCSPRSGDLSVYWYQQSLDQGLQFLIQYYNGEERAKGNILERFSAQQFPDLHSELNLSSLELGDSALYFCASSVTASGSTDTQYFGPGTRLTVL.

The chain uses TRBV6-5 and TRBJ2-2; 7 bases map to TRBD1. Trimming took 6 bases from V and 0 from J; bases not matched to a gene: 4. Germline V CDR1 and CDR2: MNHEY, SVGAGI. This CDR3 is built from 15 residues. As DNA, the CDR3 is TGTGCCAGCAGACGGACAGGATCGAACACCGGGGAGCTGTTTTTT. As protein: CASRRTGSNTGELFF.

The genes are TRBV30 and TRBJ1-4, with a tentative D call TRBD1 (5 bases). Germline CDR1 GTSNPN, CDR2 SVGIG (reference sequence). The ends were cut back, 0 bases at V and 5 bases at J, with 22 bases in the middle. This CDR3 comprises 18 residues. The CDR3 protein is CAWSVWRERGTLNEKLFF. CDR3 in DNA: TGTGCCTGGAGTGTATGGCGGGAACGGGGGACCCTGAATGAAAAACTGTTTTTT.

The gene calls are TRBV10-3 and TRBJ1-6; TRBD1 matches at 8 bases. CDR1 is ENHRY, CDR2 SYGVKD, per germline. V shed 8 bases and J 10 bases; nucleotides not matched to a gene: 13. This CDR3 is built from 15 residues. For the CDR3, the DNA is TGTGCCATCGGATTCAAAGGACAGGGTAAATCACCCCTCCACTTT. Its translation: CAIGFKGQGKSPLHF.

This clone was observed a handful of times. The chain links TRBV19 to TRBJ2-1; TRBD2 matches 8 bases. The trim removed 6 bases at V and 8 bases at J, leaving 15 bases unmatched. Per germline, CDR1 LNHDA and CDR2 SQIVND (reference sequence). This CDR3 is 16 amino acids long. The CDR3 here is CASRGNGAGEFDEQFF. CDR3 nucleotide sequence: TGTGCCAGTAGGGGAAATGGAGCGGGGGAATTCGATGAGCAGTTCTTC. Combining the CDR3 with reference TRBV19 and TRBJ2-1 gives the whole variable domain DGGITQSPKYLFRKEGQNVTLSCEQNLNHDAMYWYRQDPGQGLRLIYYSQIVNDFQKGDIAEGYSVSREKKESFPLTVTSAQKNPTAFYLCASRGNGAGEFDEQFFGPGTRLTVL.

V gene TRBV28 combines with J gene TRBJ1-2; D is unclear. V was pared by 5 bases and J by 0 bases, with 10 bases between. The length of the CDR3 is 14 residues. CDR1 MDHEN and CDR2 SYDVKM come from the germline V gene. CDR3 sequence reads: CASSTWGTNYGYTF. In DNA, the CDR3 is TGTGCCAGCAGTACTTGGGGTACTAACTATGGCTACACCTTC.

The rearrangement links TRBV2 to TRBJ1-4, with D possibly being TRBD1 (6 bases). CDR1 is SNHLY and CDR2 is FYNNEI in the germline V gene. This CDR3 has 14 residues. The ends were cut back, 2 bases at V and 8 bases at J, with 12 bases in the middle. The CDR3 loop reads CASSERGAKEKLFF. Here the CDR3 DNA reads TGTGCCAGCAGTGAACGGGGGGCGAAGGAAAAACTGTTTTTT.

The chain has TRBV10-2 and TRBJ2-1; 11 nucleotides match TRBD2. Germline V lookup: CDR1 WSHSY, CDR2 SAAADI. The trim removed 4 bases at V and 6 bases at J, leaving 8 bases unmatched. This CDR3 has 16 residues. In nucleotides, the CDR3 is TGCGCCAGCAGTGCTTATAGCGGGGGGGCCATCAATGAGCAGTTCTTC. Residues: CASSAYSGGAINEQFF.

The chain uses TRBV23-1 and TRBJ2-1; 12 bases align to TRBD2. TRBV23-1 is placed among ORFs of uncertain function. This CDR3 contains 22 residues. With 0 bases clipped from V and 3 bases from J, the junction kept 18 bases outside the gene matches. The CDR3 reads CASSQSMLAQGTSGPDYNEQFF. The CDR3 DNA reads as TGCGCCAGCAGTCAATCGATGCTCGCTCAGGGGACTAGCGGGCCCGACTACAATGAGCAGTTCTTC.

The genes are TRBV23-1 and TRBJ2-7, with no clear D. TRBV23-1 is classed as an ORF, of uncertain function. The CDR3 has 17 residues. Trimming pared 0 bases from V and 5 bases from J, leaving 20 bases between. The CDR3, as DNA: TGCGCCAGCAGTCAATCGGAGTTTTTCCCCCACCGCGACGAGCAGTACTTC. It codes for CASSQSEFFPHRDEQYF.

The chain has TRBV27 and TRBJ1-4; D is unresolved. V was shortened by 6 bases and J by 0 bases, with 11 bases between the two germline ends. CDR3 length: 15 amino acids. Germline values: CDR1 MNHEY, CDR2 SMNVEV (reference sequence). CDR3 nucleotides: TGTGCCAGCAGCCCCTACAGCGCAACTAATGAAAAACTGTTTTTT. This codes for CASSPYSATNEKLFF.

This chain connects TRBV7-2 to TRBJ1-6; D is undetermined. This CDR3 spans 13 amino acids. Germline lookup yields CDR1 SGHTA and CDR2 FQGNSA. The germline V and J ends were trimmed by 5 bases and 13 bases, with 15 bases remaining between them. The CDR3 spells CASSVDREVPLHF. CDR3 in DNA: TGTGCCAGCAGCGTGGACCGAGAGGTGCCCCTCCACTTT. Together with reference TRBV7-2 and TRBJ1-6, the CDR3 gives the full variable domain: GAGVSQSPSNKVTEKGKDVELRCDPISGHTALYWYRQSLGQGLEFLIYFQGNSAPDKSGLPSDRFSAERTGGSVSTLTIQRTQQEDSAVYLCASSVDREVPLHFGNGTRLTVT.

J is TRBJ1-3 and V is TRBV9; TRBD1 is a possible D gene (6 bases). The CDR3 length is 15 residues. Trimming cost V 6 bases and J 4 bases, with 17 bases left between them. Germline V gene lookup returns CDR1 SGDLS and CDR2 YYNGEE. CDR3 in DNA: TGTGCCAGCAACGAAAGGGGGAAAAGCGGAAACACCATATATTTT. Its translation is CASNERGKSGNTIYF. The whole variable domain, filled in from reference TRBV9 and TRBJ1-3, reads DSGVTQTPKHLITATGQRVTLRCSPRSGDLSVYWYQQSLDQGLQFLIQYYNGEERAKGNILERFSAQQFPDLHSELNLSSLELGDSALYFCASNERGKSGNTIYFGEGSWLTVV.

This clone was counted once. This chain links TRBV27 with TRBJ1-5, with 8 nucleotides matching TRBD1. The V and J ends lost 6 bases and 3 bases, in that order; junction bases with no gene match: 13. From germline, CDR1 is MNHEY and CDR2 SMNVEV (reference sequence). The CDR3 loop spans 17 amino acids. CDR3 coding DNA: TGTGCCAGCAGCTTTGATGCCAGGGGGCGCATCAATCAGCCCCAGCATTTT. This encodes CASSFDARGRINQPQHF.

This sequence joins TRBV7-2 and TRBJ1-2, with 10 positions matching TRBD1. This CDR3 region has 13 residues. With V trimmed by 5 bases and J by 7 bases, 4 bases remained unmatched. CDR1 is SGHTA, CDR2 FQGNSA, per germline. The DNA for the CDR3 is TGTGCCAGCAGCCCGGACAGGGGGGGTGGCTACACCTTC. Translating it yields CASSPDRGGGYTF.

This chain links TRBV28 with TRBJ1-3; TRBD1 is a possible D gene (6 bases). This CDR3 is 16 amino acids long. Germline V CDR1 and CDR2: MDHEN, SYDVKM. The V end was cut by 8 bases, the J end by 0 bases, with 17 bases between. CDR3 sequence reads: CASHGGRMSSGNTIYF. In DNA form, the CDR3 reads TGTGCCAGCCATGGGGGGCGCATGAGCTCTGGAAACACCATATATTTT.

This chain uses TRBV6-6 with TRBJ2-7; 7 bases align to TRBD1. CDR1 MNHNY and CDR2 SVGAGI come from the germline V gene (reference sequence). Trimming removed 0 bases from V and 5 bases from J; junction bases left unmatched: 10. The CDR3 is 16 residues long. The CDR3 bases are TGTGCCAGCAGTTACTCGACGTCGACAGGGTCGCACGAGCAGTACTTC. Translating gives CASSYSTSTGSHEQYF.

V and J are TRBV4-3 and TRBJ2-7; 10 nucleotides align to TRBD2. V lost 0 bases to trimming and J lost 2 bases; unmatched junction nucleotides: 4. The CDR3 totals 16 residues. Per the germline V gene, CDR1 is LGHNA and CDR2 is YSLEER. CDR3 sequence (DNA): TGCGCCAGCAGCCAAGAGACAGGACTAGCGGCCTACGAGCAGTACTTC. Translation: CASSQETGLAAYEQYF.

This rearrangement joins TRBV28 to TRBJ1-6, with TRBD1 as a possible D gene (6 bases). V was trimmed by 2 bases and J by 6 bases, leaving 8 bases between them. CDR1 MDHEN and CDR2 SYDVKM come from the germline V gene. This CDR3 has 14 residues. The CDR3 reads CASSLQGSNSPLHF. CDR3 nucleotides: TGTGCCAGCAGTTTACAGGGGTCTAATTCACCCCTCCACTTT.

The CDR3: CASISLGQLREETQYF. For the CDR3, the DNA is TGTGCCAGCATCTCTTTGGGACAGCTGAGGGAGGAGACCCAGTACTTC. This chain connects TRBV7-9 to TRBJ2-5; 7 bases fit TRBD1. The CDR3 extends over 16 amino acids. Trimming took 7 bases from V and 5 from J; bases not matched to a gene: 16. Germline V CDR1 and CDR2: SEHNR, FQNEAQ (reference sequence).

The CDR3 nucleotides are TGCAGTGCCACTCCCTTCGATGAGCAGTTCTTC. It specifies CSATPFDEQFF. The V call is TRBV20-1, the J call TRBJ2-1, with unresolved D. Germline loops: CDR1 DFQATT, CDR2 SNEGSKA (reference sequence). With 6 bases removed from V and 8 bases from J, the gap between germline ends came to 11 bases. The CDR3 runs 11 residues.